The 15 T cell receptor beta chains presented below share a single source sample, sequenced in a study of identical twins. Using its own MiXCR run on the 5' RACE reads, TCRdb lists one record per CDR3 protein. The sample shows more than 400,000 distinct CDR3 sequences, roughly 15% of them seen only once. Separately, the same data were catalogued under a study of yellow fever vaccine responses in identical twins.

Sample: CD4+ T cells sorted from blood. Source of these receptors: a woman aged 18-35 years in good health.

This clonotype was detected only a few times. V is TRBV6-5 and J is TRBJ1-2; D remains unclear. Germline loops: CDR1 MNHEY, CDR2 SVGAGI. V lost 0 bases and J lost 2, with 10 bases in between. There are 15 residues in the CDR3. CDR3 in DNA: TGTGCCAGCAGTTACTCGCTACAGACCAACTATGGCTACACCTTC. It yields the protein CASSYSLQTNYGYTF.

This clonotype turned up a few times. V and J are TRBV18 and TRBJ2-3; 7 bases map to TRBD2. The CDR3 is 16 residues long. The germline CDR1 and CDR2 sequences are KGHSH and LQKENI. Trimming cost V 3 bases and J 5 bases; bases outside gene matches: 11. CDR3 nucleotides: TGTGCCAGCTCACCGAATACGGCGGGAGCGGGAGATACGCAGTATTTT. Amino acid sequence: CASSPNTAGAGDTQYF.

This clonotype appeared many times. The chain recombines TRBV5-1 with TRBJ2-5; TRBD2 is a possible D gene (6 bases). The CDR3 spans 14 residues. Germline V gene lookup returns CDR1 SGHRS and CDR2 YFSETQ. Trimming took 2 bases from V and 5 from J, leaving 13 bases between them. CDR3 coding DNA: TGCGCCAGCAGCTTAGCCGGACGGGGGGAGACCCAGTACTTC. Protein sequence: CASSLAGRGETQYF.

In this sample, this clonotype turned up once. This chain joins TRBV5-1 and TRBJ2-1, with TRBD2 identical over 11 bases. Looked up from germline, CDR1 is SGHRS and CDR2 is YFSETQ. This CDR3 contains 18 residues. Germline trimming cut 0 bases from V and 5 bases from J; bases unmatched to any gene: 10. CDR3 protein: CASSLGGLAGGRNNEQFF. CDR3 nucleotides: TGCGCCAGCAGCTTGGGAGGTCTAGCGGGAGGCCGCAACAATGAGCAGTTCTTC. The entire variable domain, with the rest obtained from reference TRBV5-1 and TRBJ2-1, is as follows: KAGVTQTPRYLIKTRGQQVTLSCSPISGHRSVSWYQQTPGQGLQFLFEYFSETQRNKGNFPGRFSGRQFSNSRSEMNVSTLELGDSALYLCASSLGGLAGGRNNEQFFGPGTRLTVL.

This clonotype was picked up a small number of times. V usage is TRBV6-5 and J usage is TRBJ1-3; 7 bases match TRBD1. Losses at the gene ends were 4 bases for V and 2 bases for J; bases not matched to a gene: 5. Germline V gene sequence: CDR1 MNHEY, CDR2 SVGAGI. This CDR3 spans 15 amino acids. Here the CDR3 DNA reads TGTGCCAGCAGTTCCCAGACAGGGACTGGAAACACCATATATTTT. Encoded protein: CASSSQTGTGNTIYF.

This clonotype appeared a few times. V usage is TRBV7-8 and J usage is TRBJ2-1; D unresolved. Trimming took 3 bases from V and 9 from J, leaving 9 bases between them. Looked up from germline, CDR1 is SGHVS and CDR2 is FQNEAQ. The CDR3 totals 12 residues. CDR3 sequence reads: CASSFHRFEQFF. The CDR3, as DNA: TGTGCCAGCAGCTTTCATAGGTTTGAGCAGTTCTTC.

This clonotype was seen only a few times. The V gene is TRBV6-5, the J gene TRBJ2-5, with 7 positions matching TRBD1. Germline CDR1 reads MNHEY; CDR2 reads SVGAGI. V lost 2 bases and J lost 1; bases outside the gene matches: 7. This CDR3 is 16 amino acids long. CDR3: CASSYGIGTVQETQYF. In DNA, the CDR3 is TGTGCCAGCAGTTACGGCATCGGGACAGTCCAAGAGACCCAGTACTTC.

This clonotype came up many times. The chain couples TRBV6-5 to TRBJ1-2, with unresolved D. V lost 4 bases to trimming and J lost 1 base, with 10 bases between them. Germline V CDR1 and CDR2: MNHEY, SVGAGI. CDR3 length equals 14 residues. This chain's CDR3 is CASSSHPINYGYTF. In DNA, the CDR3 is TGTGCCAGCAGTTCCCATCCGATTAACTATGGCTACACCTTC.

This clonotype was counted between two and nine times. This sequence joins TRBV27 and TRBJ1-1, with TRBD1 as a possible D gene (5 bases). Looked up from germline, CDR1 is MNHEY and CDR2 is SMNVEV (reference sequence). V gave up 6 bases and J gave up 7 bases, with 15 bases separating them. The CDR3 contains 13 residues. The CDR3 here is CASRAGKGSEAFF. As DNA, the CDR3 is TGTGCCAGCAGAGCAGGGAAAGGGAGTGAAGCTTTCTTT.

The V and J genes are TRBV2 and TRBJ2-1; possible D gene TRBD1, 6 bases. Trimming cost V 4 bases and J 0 bases, with 10 bases left between them. This CDR3 comprises 15 residues. Germline CDR1 and CDR2: SNHLY and FYNNEI. CDR3 amino acids: CASSAGQSSYNEQFF. The CDR3 nucleotides read TGTGCCAGCAGTGCCGGACAGAGCTCCTACAATGAGCAGTTCTTC.

The genes are TRBV20-1 and TRBJ1-4; 10 bases match TRBD1. This CDR3 contains 13 residues. V was clipped by 6 bases and J by 6 bases; unmatched bases: 4. Per the germline V gene, CDR1 is DFQATT and CDR2 is SNEGSKA (reference sequence). The CDR3 region is CSAAGTGDEKLFF. The CDR3 bases are TGCAGTGCCGCCGGGACAGGGGATGAAAAACTGTTTTTT.

This clonotype was picked up a small number of times. The chain couples TRBV3-1 to TRBJ2-2, with D unresolved. The V end lost 6 bases, the J end lost 3 bases, and 11 bases lay between the germline ends. Looked up from germline, CDR1 is LGHDT and CDR2 is YNNKEL (reference sequence). CDR3 length: 14 residues. CDR3: CASRPPGDTGELFF. The CDR3 DNA is TGTGCCAGCAGACCTCCAGGAGACACCGGGGAGCTGTTTTTT.

V usage is TRBV9 and J usage is TRBJ1-1; D call uncertain. Germline V gene data show CDR1 as SGDLS and CDR2 as YYNGEE. Trimming left V 0 bases short and J 0 bases short, with 6 bases between. This CDR3 has 14 residues. CDR3 DNA sequence: TGTGCCAGCAGCGTAGAATCCCTGAACACTGAAGCTTTCTTT. This sequence encodes CASSVESLNTEAFF.

V gene TRBV6-5 combines with J gene TRBJ2-5, with 7 positions matching TRBD2. This CDR3 has 18 residues. In germline, CDR1 is MNHEY, CDR2 SVGAGI. V trimming: 0 bases; J trimming: 5 bases; junction bases outside the gene matches: 15. CDR3 protein: CASSYSIIGGEGRETQYF. The CDR3 DNA is TGTGCCAGCAGTTACTCGATAATTGGCGGGGAGGGTCGGGAGACCCAGTACTTC.

This clonotype has a handful of counts. The V gene is TRBV6-2 or TRBV6-3, the J gene TRBJ2-5; tentatively, D is TRBD2 (6 bases). V was pared by 0 bases and J by 3 bases, with 14 bases between. Germline V gives CDR1 MNHEY, CDR2 SVGEGT. CDR3 length: 16 residues. The CDR3 bases are TGTGCCAGCAGTTACTCGGTCGGGAGCCTTAAAGAGACCCAGTACTTC. It codes for CASSYSVGSLKETQYF.